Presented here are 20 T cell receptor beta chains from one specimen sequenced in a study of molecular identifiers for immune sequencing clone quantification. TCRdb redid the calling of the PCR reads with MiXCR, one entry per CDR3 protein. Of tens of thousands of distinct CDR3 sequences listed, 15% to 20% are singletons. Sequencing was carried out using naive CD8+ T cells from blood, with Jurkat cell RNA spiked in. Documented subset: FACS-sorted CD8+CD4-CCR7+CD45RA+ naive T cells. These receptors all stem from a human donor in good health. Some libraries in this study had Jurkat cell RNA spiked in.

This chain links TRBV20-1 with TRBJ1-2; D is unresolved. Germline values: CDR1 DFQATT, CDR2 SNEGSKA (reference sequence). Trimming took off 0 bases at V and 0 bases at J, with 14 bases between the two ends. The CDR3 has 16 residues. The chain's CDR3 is CSARDGVASPNYGYTF. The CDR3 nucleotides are TGCAGTGCTAGAGATGGCGTGGCCAGCCCTAACTATGGCTACACCTTC.

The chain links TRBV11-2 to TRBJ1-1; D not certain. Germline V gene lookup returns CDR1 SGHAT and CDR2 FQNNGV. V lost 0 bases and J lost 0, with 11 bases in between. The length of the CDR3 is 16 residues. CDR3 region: CASSLDLQMVNTEAFF. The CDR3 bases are TGTGCCAGCAGCTTAGACCTCCAGATGGTGAACACTGAAGCTTTCTTT.

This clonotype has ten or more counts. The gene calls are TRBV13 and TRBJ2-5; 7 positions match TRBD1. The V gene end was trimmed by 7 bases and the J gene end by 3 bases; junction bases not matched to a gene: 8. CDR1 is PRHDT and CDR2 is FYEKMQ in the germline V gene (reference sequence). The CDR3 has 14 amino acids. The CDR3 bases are TGTGCCAGCACCCGGGCAGGGGGAAAAGAGACCCAGTACTTC. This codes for CASTRAGGKETQYF. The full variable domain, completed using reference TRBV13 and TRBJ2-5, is AAGVIQSPRHLIKEKRETATLKCYPIPRHDTVYWYQQGPGQDPQFLISFYEKMQSDKGSIPDRFSAQQFSDYHSELNMSSLELGDSALYFCASTRAGGKETQYFGPGTRLLVL.

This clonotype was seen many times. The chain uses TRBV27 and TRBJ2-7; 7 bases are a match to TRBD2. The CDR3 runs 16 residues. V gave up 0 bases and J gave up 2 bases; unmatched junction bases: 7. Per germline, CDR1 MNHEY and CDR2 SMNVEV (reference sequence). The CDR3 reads CASSLSPGLTAYEQYF. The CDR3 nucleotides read TGTGCCAGCAGTTTATCCCCGGGACTAACCGCCTACGAGCAGTACTTC.

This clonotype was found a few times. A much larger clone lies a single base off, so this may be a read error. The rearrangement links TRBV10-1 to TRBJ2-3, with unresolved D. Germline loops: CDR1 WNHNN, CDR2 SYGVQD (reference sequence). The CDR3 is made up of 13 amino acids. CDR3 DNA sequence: TGCGTCAGCAGTGATAGTGTCACAGATACGCAGTATTTT. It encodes CVSSDSVTDTQYF.

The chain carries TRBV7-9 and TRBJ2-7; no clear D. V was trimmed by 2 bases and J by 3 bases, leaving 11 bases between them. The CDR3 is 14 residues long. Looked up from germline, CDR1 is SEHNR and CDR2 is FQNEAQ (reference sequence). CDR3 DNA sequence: TGTGCCAGCAGCTTATCGGTCGCAGGCTACGAGCAGTACTTC. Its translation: CASSLSVAGYEQYF.

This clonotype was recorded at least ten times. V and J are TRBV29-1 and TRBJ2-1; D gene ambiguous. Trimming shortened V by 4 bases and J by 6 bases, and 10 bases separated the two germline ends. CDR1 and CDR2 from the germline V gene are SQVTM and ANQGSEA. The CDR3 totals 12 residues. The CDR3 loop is CSVVGLGNEQFF. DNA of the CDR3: TGCAGCGTTGTAGGGTTGGGCAATGAGCAGTTCTTC.

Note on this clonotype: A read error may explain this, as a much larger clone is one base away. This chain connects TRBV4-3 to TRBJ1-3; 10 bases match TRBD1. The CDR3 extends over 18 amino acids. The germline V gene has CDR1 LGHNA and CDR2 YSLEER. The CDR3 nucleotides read TGCGCCAGCAGCCAAACCGGGACAGGGGAGTACTCTGGAGACACCATATATTTT. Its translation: CASSQTGTGEYSGDTIYF.

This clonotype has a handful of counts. The CDR3 spells CASSSQDRQGLAGLYNEQFF. CDR3 DNA: TGTGCCAGCAGTTCCCAGGACAGACAGGGACTAGCGGGACTTTACAATGAGCAGTTCTTC. V and J are TRBV28 and TRBJ2-1, with TRBD2 matching over 13 bases. Trimming cost V 4 bases and J 4 bases; bases outside gene matches: 16. The germline V gene has CDR1 MDHEN and CDR2 SYDVKM. This CDR3 contains 20 residues.

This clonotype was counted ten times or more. The CDR3 region has the DNA TGTGCCACCGCGATCTACGAGCAGTACTTC. Translation gives CATAIYEQYF. The chain employs TRBV6-1 and TRBJ2-7, with D hard to call. From germline, CDR1 is MNHNS and CDR2 SASEGT. This CDR3 is built from 10 residues. V shed 10 bases and J shed 3 bases, with 7 bases lying between them.

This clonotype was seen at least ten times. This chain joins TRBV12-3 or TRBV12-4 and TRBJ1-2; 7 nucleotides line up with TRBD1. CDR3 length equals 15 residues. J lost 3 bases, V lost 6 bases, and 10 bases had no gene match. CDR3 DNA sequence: TGTGCCAGCAGACAGGGACAGTATTCTTACTATGGCTACACCTTC. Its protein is CASRQGQYSYYGYTF.

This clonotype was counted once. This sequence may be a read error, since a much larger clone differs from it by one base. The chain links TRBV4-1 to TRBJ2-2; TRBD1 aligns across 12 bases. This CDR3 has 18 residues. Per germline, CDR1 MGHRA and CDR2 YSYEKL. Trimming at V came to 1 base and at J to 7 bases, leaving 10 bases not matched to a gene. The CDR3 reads CASSQALGQGAYGGELFF. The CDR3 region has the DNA TGCGCCAGCAGCCAAGCATTGGGACAGGGGGCTTACGGCGGGGAGCTGTTTTTT.

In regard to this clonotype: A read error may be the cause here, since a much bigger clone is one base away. CDR3 region: CTSSAIHLQGSDSPLHF. CDR3 bases: TGTACCAGTAGCGCTATTCACTTACAGGGGAGTGATTCACCCCTCCACTTT. The V gene is TRBV19, the J gene TRBJ1-6, with 7 bases identical to TRBD1. Germline CDR1 reads LNHDA; CDR2 reads SQIVND (reference sequence). This CDR3 is 17 amino acids long.

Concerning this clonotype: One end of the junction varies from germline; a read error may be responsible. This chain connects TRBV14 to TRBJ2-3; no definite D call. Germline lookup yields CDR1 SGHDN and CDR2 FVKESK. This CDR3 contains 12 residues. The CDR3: CTSSSLRDTQYF. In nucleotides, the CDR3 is TGTACCAGCAGCTCCCTTCGTGATACGCAGTATTTT.

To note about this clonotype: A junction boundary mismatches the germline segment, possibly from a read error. CDR3 in amino acids: CASGLSPSGDYEQCF. CDR3 DNA sequence: TGTGCCAGCGGCTTATCGCCTAGCGGGGACTACGAGCAGTGCTTC. The V gene is TRBV7-9, the J gene TRBJ2-7; 9 positions match TRBD2. The germline CDR1 and CDR2 sequences are SEHNR and FQNEAQ (reference sequence). The CDR3 extends over 15 amino acids.

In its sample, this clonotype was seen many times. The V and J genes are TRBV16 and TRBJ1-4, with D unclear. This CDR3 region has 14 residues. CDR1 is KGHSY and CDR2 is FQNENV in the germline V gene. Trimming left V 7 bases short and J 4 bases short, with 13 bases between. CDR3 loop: CASTPGSNNEKLFF. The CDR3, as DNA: TGTGCCAGCACCCCGGGAAGCAATAATGAAAAACTGTTTTTT.

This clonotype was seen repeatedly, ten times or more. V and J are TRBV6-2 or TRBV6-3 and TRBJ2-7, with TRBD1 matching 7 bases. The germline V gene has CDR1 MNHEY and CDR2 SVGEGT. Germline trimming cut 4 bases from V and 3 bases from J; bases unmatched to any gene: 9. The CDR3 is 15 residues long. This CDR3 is CASSSLRQGVYEQYF. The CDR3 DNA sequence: TGTGCCAGCAGTTCCCTAAGACAGGGTGTCTACGAGCAGTACTTC.

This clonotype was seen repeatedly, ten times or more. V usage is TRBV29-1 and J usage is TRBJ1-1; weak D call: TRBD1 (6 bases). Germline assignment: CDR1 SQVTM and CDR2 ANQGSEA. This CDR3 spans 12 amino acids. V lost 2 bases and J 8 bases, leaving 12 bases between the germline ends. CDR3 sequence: CSVEFRGREAFF. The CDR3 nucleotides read TGCAGCGTTGAATTTCGGGGGCGGGAAGCTTTCTTT. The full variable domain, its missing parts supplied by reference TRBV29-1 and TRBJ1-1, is SAVISQKPSRDICQRGTSLTIQCQVDSQVTMMFWYRQQPGQSLTLIATANQGSEATYESGFVIDKFPISRPNLTFSTLTVSNMSPEDSSIYLCSVEFRGREAFFGQGTRLTVV.

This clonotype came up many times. CDR3 protein: CASSLSWPDTDTQYF. The CDR3 DNA reads as TGTGCCAGCAGCTTATCCTGGCCGGACACAGATACGCAGTATTTT. The chain joins TRBV7-8 to TRBJ2-3; D unclear. Germline CDR1 and CDR2: SGHVS and FQNEAQ. The V end was cut by 2 bases, the J end by 2 bases, with 11 bases between. The CDR3 covers 15 residues.

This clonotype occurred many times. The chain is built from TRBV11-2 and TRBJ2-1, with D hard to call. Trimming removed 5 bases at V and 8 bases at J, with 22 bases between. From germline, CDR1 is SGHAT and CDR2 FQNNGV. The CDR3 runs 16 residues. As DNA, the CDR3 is TGTGCCAGCAGCGCGGCGCCAAGCCAGCTTACATATGAGCAGTTCTTC. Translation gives CASSAAPSQLTYEQFF.